The 6 T cell receptor beta chains given below trace back to one sample, sequenced in a study of early T cells in non-severe SARS-CoV-2 infection. MiXCR, applied by TCRdb to the 5' RACE reads, yields one record per CDR3 protein. The table includes about 64,000 distinct CDR3 sequences, 8.8% detected once. Sequencing used whole blood, obtained at baseline. These receptors were taken from an adult who was a healthcare worker with PCR-confirmed SARS-CoV-2 infection or an uninfected control (not recorded which).

The J gene is TRBJ2-5, the V gene TRBV11-2, with D possibly being TRBD1 or TRBD2 (5 bases each). Per germline, CDR1 SGHAT and CDR2 FQNNGV. V shed 6 bases and J shed 5 bases, with 16 bases lying between them. This CDR3 comprises 14 residues. CDR3 loop: CASSYGTSYETQYF. For the CDR3, the DNA is TGTGCCAGCAGTTACGGGACCTCCTATGAGACCCAGTACTTC.

This clonotype was observed many times. The chain links TRBV7-9 to TRBJ2-7; 7 bases fit TRBD1. Germline V gene data show CDR1 as SEHNR and CDR2 as FQNEAQ (reference sequence). V lost 5 bases and J lost 3; bases outside the gene matches: 7. This CDR3 region has 14 residues. CDR3 bases: TGTGCCAGCAGCCCCCCTGACAGGGTCTACGAGCAGTACTTC. Translated: CASSPPDRVYEQYF.

This clonotype was counted many times. The chain recombines TRBV5-4 with TRBJ2-1, with 11 bases matching TRBD1. Germline values: CDR1 SGHNT, CDR2 YYREEE (reference sequence). The V and J ends lost 4 bases and 7 bases, in that order; junction bases with no gene match: 1. This CDR3 spans 13 amino acids. DNA for the CDR3: TGTGCCAGCAGCAGGGACAGGGGGAATGAGCAGTTCTTC. It codes for CASSRDRGNEQFF.

The sample holds many counts of this clonotype. The rearrangement uses TRBV7-8 and TRBJ2-3; 9 bases fit TRBD2. From germline, CDR1 is SGHVS and CDR2 FQNEAQ. The V and J ends lost 1 base and 5 bases, in that order; junction bases with no gene match: 7. The CDR3 is 16 amino acids. CDR3 nucleotide sequence: TGTGCCAGCAGCTTAGTGGCGGGAGGGCCCCAAGATACGCAGTATTTT. Residues: CASSLVAGGPQDTQYF. The full variable domain, in which reference TRBV7-8 and TRBJ2-3 provide the parts outside the CDR3, is GAGVSQSPRYKVAKRGQDVALRCDPISGHVSLFWYQQALGQGPEFLTYFQNEAQLDKSGLPSDRFFAERPEGSVSTLKIQRTQQEDSAVYLCASSLVAGGPQDTQYFGPGTRLTVL.

This clonotype showed up just once. The gene calls are TRBV20-1 and TRBJ1-1, with D possibly matching TRBD1 (6 bases). This CDR3 spans 16 amino acids. Germline CDR1 reads DFQATT; CDR2 reads SNEGSKA (reference sequence). V was clipped by 1 base and J by 4 bases, with 19 bases between them. The chain's CDR3 is CSARGDWVSGATEAFF. The CDR3 DNA is TGCAGTGCTAGAGGTGATTGGGTCTCAGGGGCCACTGAAGCTTTCTTT.

J is TRBJ2-2 and V is TRBV7-6; TRBD1 or TRBD2 may be the D gene (6 bases each). The CDR3 extends over 15 amino acids. V shed 2 bases and J shed 4 bases, with 11 bases lying between them. Germline V lookup: CDR1 SGHVS, CDR2 FNYEAQ. CDR3 bases: TGTGCCAGCAGCTTAATACAGGGAGGCACCGGGGAGCTGTTTTTT. Translated, it gives CASSLIQGGTGELFF.